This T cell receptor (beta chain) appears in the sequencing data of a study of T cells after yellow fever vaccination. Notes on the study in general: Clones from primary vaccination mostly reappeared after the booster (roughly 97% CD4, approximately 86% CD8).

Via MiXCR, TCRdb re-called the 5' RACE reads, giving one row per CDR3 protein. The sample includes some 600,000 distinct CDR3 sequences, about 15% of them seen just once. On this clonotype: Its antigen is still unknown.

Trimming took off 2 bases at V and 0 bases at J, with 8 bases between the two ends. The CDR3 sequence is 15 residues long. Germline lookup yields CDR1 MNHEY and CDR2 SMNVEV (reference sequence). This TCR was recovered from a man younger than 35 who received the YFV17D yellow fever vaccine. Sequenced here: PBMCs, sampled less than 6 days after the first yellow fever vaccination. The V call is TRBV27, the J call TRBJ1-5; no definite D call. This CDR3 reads CASSLVADSNQPQHF. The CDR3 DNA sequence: TGTGCCAGCAGTTTAGTCGCAGATAGCAATCAGCCCCAGCATTTT.